One TCR beta chain is described in this entry. Antigen: not known. Germline V CDR1 and CDR2: SGHRS, YFSETQ. The ends lost 0 bases at V and 3 bases at J; junction bases unmatched: 12. The length of the CDR3 is 19 residues. These data come from a study of cytomegalovirus exposure and HLA in healthy donors. Primers: 60 Vbeta forward and 13 Jbeta reverse. TCRdb's copy holds only in-frame clones and misses some; the assay was immunoSEQ multiplex PCR. The sample shows 87,000 or so clones, 75% to 85% of them seen only once. Study-level findings and limits: There were a few CMV-associated chains whose specificity for CMV antigens was confirmed in vitro.

Specimen: PBMCs. This TCR derives from a woman in her 40s in good health and CMV-seronegative. The rearrangement links TRBV5-1 to TRBJ2-6; 7 bases agree with TRBD1. This chain's CDR3 is CASSLAAGTALFGANVLTF. The CDR3 DNA reads as TGCGCCAGCAGCTTGGCCGCCGGGACAGCCCTTTTTGGGGCCAACGTCCTGACTTTC. The full variable domain, its missing parts supplied by reference TRBV5-1 and TRBJ2-6, is KAGVTQTPRYLIKTRGQQVTLSCSPISGHRSVSWYQQTPGQGLQFLFEYFSETQRNKGNFPGRFSGRQFSNSRSEMNVSTLELGDSALYLCASSLAAGTALFGANVLTFGAGSRLTVL.